The rows below give T cell receptor beta chains drawn from one sample of a study of blood T cell repertoires in COVID-19. This table comes from immunoSEQ multiplex PCR, and its TCRdb copy is limited to in-frame clones, with some not included. The repertoire has around 160,000 clones, 85% to 90% of them found once; the top ten carry approximately 1.3%. The sequenced material came from PBMCs or T cells enriched from blood (not recorded which). These receptor sequences come from a woman in her 30s with acute COVID-19. CDR3s include the opening cysteine and the closing phenylalanine or tryptophan. Fields, in order: V gene, clone size, D gene, CDR3 length, CDR3 protein. The D gene is left open where the match is weak. Clone size, where shown, is once, few, many, or a class for clones that have expanded.

V: TRBV25-1; size: NA; D: NA; length: 15; CDR3: CASSEYRGEGHEQYF
V: TRBV6-4; size: once; D: NA; length: 14; CDR3: CASSARSGDQPQHF
V: TRBV19; size: NA; D: TRBD1; length: 15; CDR3: CASIRQGADTGELFF
V: TRBV7-9; size: NA; D: NA; length: 12; CDR3: CASSLVSDEQYF
V: TRBV11-2; size: NA; D: NA; length: 11; CDR3: CASSRGGPQYF
V: TRBV19; size: NA; D: NA; length: 17; CDR3: CASSPNVFRGLGQPQHF
V: TRBV6-4; size: NA; D: TRBD2; length: 14; CDR3: CASSELAGAGEQFF
V: TRBV9; size: NA; D: NA; length: 13; CDR3: CASSVVSSNEQFF
V: TRBV4-3; size: once; D: NA; length: 12; CDR3: CASSQVGAGYTF
V: TRBV28; size: few; D: TRBD1; length: 14; CDR3: CASHGTGRGDEQFF
V: TRBV5-1; size: NA; D: TRBD1; length: 15; CDR3: CASSLAGTGPYEQYF
V: TRBV11-3; size: NA; D: TRBD1; length: 14; CDR3: CASSAGQGLNEQYF
V: TRBV28; size: once; D: NA; length: 15; CDR3: CASSFGLASFNEQFF
V: TRBV5-5; size: NA; D: TRBD2; length: 15; CDR3: CASSLNGLAAYEQYF
V: TRBV6-5; size: NA; D: TRBD1; length: 13; CDR3: CATQTGGSYEQYF
V: TRBV10-3; size: NA; D: NA; length: 13; CDR3: CAISESRNQPQHF
V: TRBV28; size: NA; D: NA; length: 13; CDR3: CASNKGGLYEQYF
V: TRBV3-1/TRBV3-2; size: NA; D: NA; length: 14; CDR3: CASSQAGTSSEQFF
V: TRBV4-1; size: NA; D: TRBD2; length: 15; CDR3: CASSRASGSPDTQYF
V: TRBV2; size: NA; D: NA; length: 13; CDR3: CASSDRISYEQYF
V: TRBV5-8; size: NA; D: NA; length: 13; CDR3: CASSFGLNQPQHF
V: TRBV7-9; size: NA; D: NA; length: 13; CDR3: CASSISGGDGYTF
V: TRBV7-9; size: NA; D: NA; length: 14; CDR3: CASSLLLNTGELFF
V: TRBV7-9; size: NA; D: NA; length: 16; CDR3: CASSPPGVVRGNEQFF
V: TRBV7-9; size: NA; D: NA; length: 12; CDR3: CASSPGERSYTF
V: TRBV5-1; size: NA; D: TRBD2; length: 15; CDR3: CASSFQAGANNEQFF
V: TRBV7-2; size: NA; D: NA; length: 14; CDR3: CASSFTEDNQPQHF
V: TRBV7-2; size: few; D: NA; length: 13; CDR3: CASSPDQGRGQFF
V: TRBV19; size: NA; D: NA; length: 15; CDR3: CASSTILGTQYEQYF
V: TRBV20-1; size: NA; D: TRBD1; length: 14; CDR3: CSASRQGLEDEQFF
V: TRBV19; size: NA; D: TRBD1; length: 15; CDR3: CASSIGPDRAGGAFF
V: TRBV7-9; size: NA; D: NA; length: 14; CDR3: CASSLSTSSYEQYF